The clone carrying this T cell receptor beta chain was found a few times. The data belong to a study of beta chain features in type 1 diabetes. This CDR3 spans 16 amino acids. Losses at the gene ends were 4 bases for V and 6 bases for J; bases not matched to a gene: 12. Germline CDR1 is KGHSH and CDR2 is LQKENI. Expressed TCRB transcripts were sequenced because the isolated RNA had all been reverse transcribed beforehand. Here immunoSEQ multiplex PCR was the method, and the copy in TCRdb shows in-frame clones only, minus some. The sample consists of approximately 330,000 clones, 8% to 13% of them appearing once.

Sequenced sample: naive CD4+ T cells from blood. The chain links TRBV18 to TRBJ1-5, with TRBD1 matching 7 bases. This receptor was taken from a woman aged 30 to 39 in good health. This chain's CDR3 is CASSQDRGRGIQPQHF. The CDR3 coding sequence is TGTGCCAGCTCACAAGATCGAGGCAGGGGGATTCAGCCCCAGCATTTT.